The T cell receptor (beta chain) described here comes from a study of blood T cell repertoires in COVID-19 (dated by TCRdb to the early 2020s). Turning to the overall study: Collaborator samples came from the United States, Italy and Spain and covered acute and convalescent phases of COVID-19. The prospective study material was composed of cDNA or gDNA derived from T cells, B-cell-depleted T cells, or PBMCs. The sample metadata nearly always contained a de-identified subject ID, COVID-19 status, age in years and sex. The dataset comprised deeply sampled blood TCRbeta repertoires from subjects exposed to, actively infected with, or recovered from COVID-19. A freely available public database, intended as a resource for researchers studying the immune response to SARS-CoV-2, is where the repertoires were released. HLA class I and class II types, where available, came from metadata supplied by the sample provider rather than from assay-based typing. The samples were drawn from the first 160 participants of the ongoing ImmuneRACE study and from over 950 subjects provided by 6 global collaborators.

What the work shows at the level of the full study, not this receptor alone: Clinical and demographic metadata were provided uncurated, with the amount varying by source and participant.

In regard to this clone: What antigen it recognizes has not been identified. It has no much larger one-base neighbor in the sample; base qualities were not kept.

The CDR3, cysteine through phenylalanine, is 14 amino acids long. Only CDR3 DNA is held: 42 bases, read in frame from base 1. The germline V gene yields MNHEY for CDR1 and SVGAGI for CDR2. V loses 2 bases at its end and J loses 4 bases; junction bases beyond the gene matches: 2. Enrolling through a virtual design, the prospective study's participants ranged in age from about 18 to 89 years and lived across 20 to 25 United States geographic areas. Cohort assignment in the prospective study relied on participant-reported clinical history from a screening survey and a study questionnaire. ImmuneRACE Cohort 3 recovered participants were defined by two consecutive negative NP/OP PCR tests, healthcare professional clearance, or symptom resolution. Mobile phlebotomists in the prospective study collected whole blood, serum and a nasopharyngeal or oropharyngeal swab from every participant. Additional blood draws and questionnaires over an approximately two-month period could optionally be provided by prospective study participants. Prospective study blood samples were shipped either frozen or at room temperature before DNA extraction.

TCRbeta CDR3 regions were amplified from genomic DNA using the immunoSEQ Assay, a bias-controlled multiplex PCR. Processing in the source paper ran as follows. The number of nucleated cells in each sample was estimated from the amplification of reference gene primers within the assay. To quantify the absolute abundance of each unique TCRbeta CDR3 rearrangement, sequence reads were collapsed and filtered. For each sample, productive Simpson clonality was calculated as the square root of Simpson's diversity index over productive rearrangements. TCRdb mirrors the immuneACCESS table, restricted to in-frame sequences. Some clones are absent from its copies; in checked studies, under half trace to an unresolved V gene, and the reason for the others is unknown. V, J and clone size are those of that table, while D and trimming were read from the DNA. The sample table contains around 200,000 clones; only one count was recorded for less than 90% of them. Jointly, the top ten make up about 2.6% of the sample.

In this chain, TRBV6-5 is recombined with TRBJ2-7; 10 bases in the middle match TRBD1. Sample: PBMCs or T cells enriched from blood (not recorded which). This sequence originates from a woman under 40 who had recovered from COVID-19. The DNA is TGTGCCAGCAGTTACCGGGACAGGGGATACGAGCAGTACTTC. Its amino acids are CASSYRDRGYEQYF.